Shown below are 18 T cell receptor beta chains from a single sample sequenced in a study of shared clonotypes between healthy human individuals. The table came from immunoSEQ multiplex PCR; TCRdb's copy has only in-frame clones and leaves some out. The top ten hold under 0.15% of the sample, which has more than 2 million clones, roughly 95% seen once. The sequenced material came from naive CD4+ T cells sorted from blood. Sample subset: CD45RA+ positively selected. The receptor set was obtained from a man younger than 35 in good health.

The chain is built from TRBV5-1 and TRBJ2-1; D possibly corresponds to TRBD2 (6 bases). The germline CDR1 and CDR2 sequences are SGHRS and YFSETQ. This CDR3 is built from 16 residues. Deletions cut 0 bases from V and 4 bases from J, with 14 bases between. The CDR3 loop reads CASSLERGLAYNEQFF. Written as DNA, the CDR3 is TGCGCCAGCAGCTTGGAGAGGGGACTGGCTTACAATGAGCAGTTCTTC.

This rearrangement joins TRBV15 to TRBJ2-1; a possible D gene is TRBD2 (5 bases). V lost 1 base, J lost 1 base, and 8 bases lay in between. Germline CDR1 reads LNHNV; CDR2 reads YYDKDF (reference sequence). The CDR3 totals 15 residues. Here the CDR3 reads CATSRGAASYNEQFF. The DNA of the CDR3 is TGTGCCACCAGCAGAGGAGCGGCTTCCTACAATGAGCAGTTCTTC.

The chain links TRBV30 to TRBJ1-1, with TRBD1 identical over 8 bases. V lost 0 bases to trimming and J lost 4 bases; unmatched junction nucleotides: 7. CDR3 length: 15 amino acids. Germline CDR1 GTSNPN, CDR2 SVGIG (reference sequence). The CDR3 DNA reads TGTGCCTGGAGTGTACCCAACAGGGGGACCACTGAAGCTTTCTTT. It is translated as CAWSVPNRGTTEAFF.

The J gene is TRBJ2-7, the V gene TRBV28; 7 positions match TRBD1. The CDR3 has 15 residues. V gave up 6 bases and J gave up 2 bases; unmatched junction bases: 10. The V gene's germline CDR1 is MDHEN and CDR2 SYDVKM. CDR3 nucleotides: TGTGCCAGCAGCCTACCCGGGACAGTTCCCTACGAGCAGTACTTC. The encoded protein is CASSLPGTVPYEQYF.

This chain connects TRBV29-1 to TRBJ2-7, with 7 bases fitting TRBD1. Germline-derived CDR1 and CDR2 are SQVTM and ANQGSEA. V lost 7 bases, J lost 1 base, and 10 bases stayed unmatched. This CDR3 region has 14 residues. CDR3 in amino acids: CSAQDRTGSYEQYF. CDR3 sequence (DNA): TGCAGCGCCCAGGACCGGACAGGTTCCTACGAGCAGTACTTC.

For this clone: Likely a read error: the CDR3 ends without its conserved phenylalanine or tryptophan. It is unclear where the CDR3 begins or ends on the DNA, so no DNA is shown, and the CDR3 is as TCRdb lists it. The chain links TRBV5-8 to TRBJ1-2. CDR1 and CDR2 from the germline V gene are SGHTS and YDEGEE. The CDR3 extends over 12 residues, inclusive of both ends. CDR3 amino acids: CASGSTRAARLV.

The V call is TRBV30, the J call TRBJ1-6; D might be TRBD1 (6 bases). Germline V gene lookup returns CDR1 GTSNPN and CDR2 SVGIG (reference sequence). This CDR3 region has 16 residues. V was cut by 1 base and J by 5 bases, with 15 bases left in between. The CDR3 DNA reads TGTGCCTGGAGTGCCCGGGGGGGCTATAATAATTCACCCCTCCACTTT. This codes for CAWSARGGYNNSPLHF. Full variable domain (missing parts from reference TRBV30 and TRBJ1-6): SQTIHQWPATLVQPVGSPLSLECTVEGTSNPNLYWYRQAAGRGLQLLFYSVGIGQISSEVPQNLSASRPQDRQFILSSKKLLLSDSGFYLCAWSARGGYNNSPLHFGNGTRLTVT.

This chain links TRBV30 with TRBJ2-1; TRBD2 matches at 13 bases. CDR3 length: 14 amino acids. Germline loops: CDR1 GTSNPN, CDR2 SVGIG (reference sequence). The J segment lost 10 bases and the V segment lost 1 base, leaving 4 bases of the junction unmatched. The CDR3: CAWSGTSGSTEQFF. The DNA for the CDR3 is TGTGCCTGGAGTGGGACTAGCGGGAGTACCGAGCAGTTCTTC. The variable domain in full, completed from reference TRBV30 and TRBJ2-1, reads SQTIHQWPATLVQPVGSPLSLECTVEGTSNPNLYWYRQAAGRGLQLLFYSVGIGQISSEVPQNLSASRPQDRQFILSSKKLLLSDSGFYLCAWSGTSGSTEQFFGPGTRLTVL.

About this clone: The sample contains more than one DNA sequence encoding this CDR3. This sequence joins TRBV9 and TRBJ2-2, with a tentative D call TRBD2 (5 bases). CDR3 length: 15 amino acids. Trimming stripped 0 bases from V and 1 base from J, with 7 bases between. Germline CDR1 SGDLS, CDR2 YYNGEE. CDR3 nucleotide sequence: TGTGCCAGCAGCGTAGAGGCGGGGAACACCGGGGAGCTGTTTTTT. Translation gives CASSVEAGNTGELFF.

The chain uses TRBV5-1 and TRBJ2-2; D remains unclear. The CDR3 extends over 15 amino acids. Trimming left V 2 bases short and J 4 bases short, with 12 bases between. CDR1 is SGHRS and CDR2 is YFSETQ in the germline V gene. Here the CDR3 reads CASSFGRQLTGELFF. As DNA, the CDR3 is TGCGCCAGCAGCTTTGGACGCCAGCTCACCGGGGAGCTGTTTTTT.

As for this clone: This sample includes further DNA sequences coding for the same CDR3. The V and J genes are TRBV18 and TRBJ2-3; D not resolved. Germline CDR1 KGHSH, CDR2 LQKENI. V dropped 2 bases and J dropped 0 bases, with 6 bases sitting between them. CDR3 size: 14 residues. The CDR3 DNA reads TGTGCCAGCTCACCAAGCTCTAGCACAGATACGCAGTATTTT. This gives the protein CASSPSSSTDTQYF. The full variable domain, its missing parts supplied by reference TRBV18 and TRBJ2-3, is NAGVMQNPRHLVRRRGQEARLRCSPMKGHSHVYWYRQLPEEGLKFMVYLQKENIIDESGMPKERFSAEFPKEGPSILRIQQVVRGDSAAYFCASSPSSSTDTQYFGPGTRLTVL.

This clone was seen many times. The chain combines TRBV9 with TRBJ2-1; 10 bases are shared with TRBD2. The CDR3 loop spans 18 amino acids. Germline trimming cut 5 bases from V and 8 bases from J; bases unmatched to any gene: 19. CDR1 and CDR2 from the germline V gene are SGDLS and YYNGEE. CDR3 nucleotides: TGTGCCAGCAGGGAGCGGGGCCTAGCGGGAGTTAAGTACGATGAGCAGTTCTTC. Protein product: CASRERGLAGVKYDEQFF.

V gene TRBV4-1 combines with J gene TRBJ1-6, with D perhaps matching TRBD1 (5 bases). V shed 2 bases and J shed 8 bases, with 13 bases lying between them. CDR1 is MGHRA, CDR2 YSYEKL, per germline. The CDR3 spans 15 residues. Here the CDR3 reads CASSQPGLGDSPLHF. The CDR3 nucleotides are TGCGCCAGCAGCCAACCAGGGCTTGGGGATTCACCCCTCCACTTT.

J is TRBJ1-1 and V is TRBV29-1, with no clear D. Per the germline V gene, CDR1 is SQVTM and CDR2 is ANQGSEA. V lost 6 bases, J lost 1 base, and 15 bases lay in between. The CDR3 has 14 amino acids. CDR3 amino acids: CSVVIGSANTEAFF. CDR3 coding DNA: TGCAGCGTCGTCATTGGTTCAGCGAACACTGAAGCTTTCTTT.

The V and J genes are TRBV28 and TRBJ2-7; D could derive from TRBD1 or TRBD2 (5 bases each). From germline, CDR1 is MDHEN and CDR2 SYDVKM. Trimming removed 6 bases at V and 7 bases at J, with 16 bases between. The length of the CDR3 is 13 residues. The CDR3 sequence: CASRRDPGEEQYF. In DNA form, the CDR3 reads TGTGCCAGCAGACGGGACCCAGGCGAGGAGCAGTACTTC.

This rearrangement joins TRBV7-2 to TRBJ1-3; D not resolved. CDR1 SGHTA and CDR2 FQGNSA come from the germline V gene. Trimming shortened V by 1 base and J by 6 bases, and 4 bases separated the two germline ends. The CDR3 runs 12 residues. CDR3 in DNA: TGTGCCAGCAGCTTAGATCCAAACACCATATATTTT. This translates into CASSLDPNTIYF.

This chain's CDR3 is CASSLTGGGYTF. The DNA of the CDR3 is TGTGCCAGCAGCTTAACAGGGGGCGGCTACACCTTC. The chain links TRBV7-2 to TRBJ1-2; 9 positions match TRBD1. The CDR3 is 12 residues long. V was pared by 2 bases and J by 8 bases, with 0 bases of the junction left unmatched. The germline V gene encodes CDR1 SGHTA and CDR2 FQGNSA. The whole variable domain, remainder taken from reference TRBV7-2 and TRBJ1-2, is GAGVSQSPSNKVTEKGKDVELRCDPISGHTALYWYRQSLGQGLEFLIYFQGNSAPDKSGLPSDRFSAERTGGSVSTLTIQRTQQEDSAVYLCASSLTGGGYTFGSGTRLTVV.

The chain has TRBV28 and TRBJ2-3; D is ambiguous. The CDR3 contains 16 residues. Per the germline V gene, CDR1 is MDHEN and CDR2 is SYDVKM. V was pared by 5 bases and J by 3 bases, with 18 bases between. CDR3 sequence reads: CASSPLTHFRTDTQYF. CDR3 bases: TGTGCCAGCAGTCCCCTGACCCACTTCAGGACAGATACGCAGTATTTT.